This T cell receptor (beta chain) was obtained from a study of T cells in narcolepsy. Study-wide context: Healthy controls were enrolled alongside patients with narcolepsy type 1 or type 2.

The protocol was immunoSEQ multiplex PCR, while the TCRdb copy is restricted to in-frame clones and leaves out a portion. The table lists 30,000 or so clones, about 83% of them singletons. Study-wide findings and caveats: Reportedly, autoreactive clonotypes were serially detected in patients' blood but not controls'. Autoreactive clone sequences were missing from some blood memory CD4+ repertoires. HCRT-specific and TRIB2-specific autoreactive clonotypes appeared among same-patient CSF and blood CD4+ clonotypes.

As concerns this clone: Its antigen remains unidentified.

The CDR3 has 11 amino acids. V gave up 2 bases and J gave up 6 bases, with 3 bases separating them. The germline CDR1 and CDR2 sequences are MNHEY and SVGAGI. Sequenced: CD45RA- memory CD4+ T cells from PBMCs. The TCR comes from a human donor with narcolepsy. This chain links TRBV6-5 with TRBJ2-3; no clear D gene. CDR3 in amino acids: CASSYGDTQYF. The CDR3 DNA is TGTGCCAGCAGTTACGGGGATACGCAGTATTTT.